Below are 7 T cell receptor beta chains sequenced from a single sample in a study of tumor-infiltrating lymphocytes in primary liver carcinoma. Constant-region priming of about 520 ng total RNA yielded TCR beta cDNA. Employing slightly modified ARM-PCR, three nested multiplex PCR rounds were run, and these gave rise to the TCR beta libraries. Forward primers for TRBV1-TRBV30 and a C-beta reverse primer served the first two PCR rounds, at 10 cycles each. Each CDR3 protein is one row after TCRdb ran MiXCR on the multiplex PCR reads. The table includes 310,000 or so distinct CDR3 sequences, about 50% detected once. The blood RNA (from unsorted whole blood) was obtained, and germline DNA was also extracted. The sample taken for sequencing was peripheral blood. These TCRs come from a woman aged 30 to 39 with primary liver carcinoma and hepatitis B virus infection.

This clonotype was recorded at least ten times. The chain carries TRBV6-5 and TRBJ2-7; 11 bases line up with TRBD2. After removal of 5 bases from V and 2 bases from J, the junction contained 5 bases not matched to a gene. CDR3 length: 15 amino acids. Germline values: CDR1 MNHEY, CDR2 SVGAGI. CDR3 DNA sequence: TGTGCCAGCAGTGTTAGCGGGAGGGCCCCCTACGAGCAGTACTTC. It yields the protein CASSVSGRAPYEQYF.

The chain carries TRBV5-6 and TRBJ2-3, with 8 bases matching TRBD1. Losses at the gene ends were 1 base for V and 2 bases for J; bases not matched to a gene: 12. The CDR3 length is 18 residues. Germline CDR1 is SGHDT and CDR2 is YYEEEE. Here the CDR3 reads CASSLLRFQTGATDTQYF. The CDR3 DNA reads TGTGCCAGCAGCTTGTTGCGCTTTCAGACAGGGGCCACAGATACGCAGTATTTT.

The rearrangement links TRBV30 to TRBJ1-1; D is undetermined. Trimming cost V 4 bases and J 0 bases, with 12 bases left between them. This CDR3 is built from 14 residues. Germline CDR1 GTSNPN, CDR2 SVGIG (reference sequence). The CDR3 loop is CAWMALTMNTEAFF. CDR3 nucleotide sequence: TGTGCCTGGATGGCCTTAACGATGAACACTGAAGCTTTCTTT.

V usage is TRBV12-3 or TRBV12-4 and J usage is TRBJ1-2; D gene ambiguous. The CDR3 is 14 amino acids. The V end lost 2 bases, the J end lost 7 bases, and 14 bases lay between the germline ends. The DNA of the CDR3 is TGTGCCAGCAGTTTAAACCCTCCGGCTGGTGGCTACACCTTC. This sequence encodes CASSLNPPAGGYTF.

This rearrangement joins TRBV5-5 to TRBJ2-7, with TRBD2 as a possible D gene (7 bases). The germline V gene encodes CDR1 SGHKS and CDR2 YYEKEE (reference sequence). The CDR3 loop spans 14 amino acids. The V and J ends lost 6 bases and 7 bases respectively, with 20 bases between them. The DNA of the CDR3 is TGTGCCAGCAACGGGGCCGGGGGGCTTTATGAGCAGTACTTC. This sequence encodes CASNGAGGLYEQYF.

This sequence joins TRBV30 and TRBJ1-5; D gene uncertain. The CDR3 is 15 residues long. The germline V and J ends were trimmed by 2 bases and 6 bases, with 17 bases remaining between them. Germline loops: CDR1 GTSNPN, CDR2 SVGIG (reference sequence). In nucleotides, the CDR3 is TGTGCCTGGAGTCAAAATCCTCCGGGGAGTCAGCCCCAGCATTTT. Protein: CAWSQNPPGSQPQHF.

Comment on this clonotype: The junction departs from germline at one end; a sequencing error may be responsible. This chain connects TRBV6-2 or TRBV6-3 to TRBJ2-4; the match to TRBD2 covers 12 bases. Germline V gene data show CDR1 as MNHEY and CDR2 as SVGEGT. This CDR3 is 21 amino acids long. The CDR3 here is CTSSLSPQLAGGGSAKNIQYF. The CDR3, as DNA: TGTACCAGCAGTTTATCCCCCCAACTAGCGGGAGGTGGATCGGCCAAAAACATTCAGTACTTC.